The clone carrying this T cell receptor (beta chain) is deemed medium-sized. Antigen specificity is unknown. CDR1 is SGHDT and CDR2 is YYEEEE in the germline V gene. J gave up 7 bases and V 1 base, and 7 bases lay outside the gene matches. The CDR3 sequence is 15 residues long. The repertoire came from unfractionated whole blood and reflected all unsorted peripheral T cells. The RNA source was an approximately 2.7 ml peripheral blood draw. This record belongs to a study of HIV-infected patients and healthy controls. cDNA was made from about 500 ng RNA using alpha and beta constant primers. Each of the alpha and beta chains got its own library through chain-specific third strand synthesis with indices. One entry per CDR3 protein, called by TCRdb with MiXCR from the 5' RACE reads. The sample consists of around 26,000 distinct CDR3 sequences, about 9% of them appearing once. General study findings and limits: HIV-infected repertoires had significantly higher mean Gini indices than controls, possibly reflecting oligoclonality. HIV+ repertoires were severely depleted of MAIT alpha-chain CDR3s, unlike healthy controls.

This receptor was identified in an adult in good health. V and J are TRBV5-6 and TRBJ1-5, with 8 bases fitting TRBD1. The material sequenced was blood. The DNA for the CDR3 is TGTGCCAGCAGCTTGTTGGACAGGGAAGGACAGCCCCAGCATTTT. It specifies CASSLLDREGQPQHF.